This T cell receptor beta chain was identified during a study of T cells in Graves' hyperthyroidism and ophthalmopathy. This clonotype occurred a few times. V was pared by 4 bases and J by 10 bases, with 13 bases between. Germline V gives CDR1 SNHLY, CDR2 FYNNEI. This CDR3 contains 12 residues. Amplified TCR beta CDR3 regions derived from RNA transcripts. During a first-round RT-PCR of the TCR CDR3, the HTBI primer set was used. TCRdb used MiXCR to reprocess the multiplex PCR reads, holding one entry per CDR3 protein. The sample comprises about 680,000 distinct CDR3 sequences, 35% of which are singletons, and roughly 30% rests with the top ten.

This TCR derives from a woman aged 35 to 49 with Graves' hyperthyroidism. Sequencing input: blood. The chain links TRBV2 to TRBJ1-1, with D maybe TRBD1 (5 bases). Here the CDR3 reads CASSGTGGSAFF. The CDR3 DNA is TGTGCCAGCAGTGGGACGGGGGGTTCAGCTTTCTTT. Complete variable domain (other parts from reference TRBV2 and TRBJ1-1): EPEVTQTPSHQVTQMGQEVILRCVPISNHLYFYWYRQILGQKVEFLVSFYNNEISEKSEIFDDQFSVERPDGSNFTLKIRSTKLEDSAMYFCASSGTGGSAFFGQGTRLTVV.